This TCR beta chain comes out of a study of Ad26.COV2.S vaccination and SARS-CoV-2 variants. Study background: Sample donor was a member of the COV1001 Ad26.COV2.S trial arm. Findings and limits, study-wide: Substantial breadth was reportedly displayed by spike-specific CD8+ and CD4+ T cell responses after vaccination. Compared with placebo recipients, vaccine recipients had higher spike-specific TCR breadth.

The treatment was: around 19 received Ad26.COV2.S at low or high dose, single or two shots; 5 received placebo; per-sample allocation not given. Sampling was performed 63 days after the first vaccine or placebo injection. Germline lookup yields CDR1 MRHNA and CDR2 SNTAGT. The V gene lost 4 bases and the J gene lost 0 bases, with 9 bases spanning the gap. This CDR3 spans 15 amino acids. About this clone itself: Its antigen is still unknown.

Here immunoSEQ multiplex PCR was the method, and the copy in TCRdb shows in-frame clones only, minus some. The table lists about 350,000 clones, 88% of them singletons. This chain joins TRBV6-4 and TRBJ2-2, with D hard to call. Specimen: peripheral blood, collected in a trial of Ad26.COV2.S vaccine versus placebo. This TCR came from a person aged 18-65 years who received the Ad26.COV2.S COVID-19 vaccine or a placebo. The CDR3, as DNA: TGTGCCAGCAGTGCTAAGGCCTCGAACACCGGGGAGCTGTTTTTT. This codes for CASSAKASNTGELFF.